A selection of T cell receptor beta chains follows, all from one sample in a study of OX40 agonist ivuxolimab in advanced cancers. Method: immunoSEQ multiplex PCR; TCRdb's copy keeps in-frame clones and lacks some. The sample records over 15,000 clones, over 75% being singletons. The sequences come from CD4+ or CD8+ T cells sorted from blood, collected in a trial of the OX40 agonist ivuxolimab. The receptors here all came from an adult with an advanced solid tumor such as melanoma, head and neck, liver or kidney cancer. The CDR3 runs from the conserved cysteine through the conserved F or W. A D gene is named only where the DNA matches it firmly. The listing skips clone size in some rows; elsewhere it reads once, few, many or a size class.

.	TRBV7-6	.	TRBJ1-2	16	TGTGCCAGCAGCTCACAACCTGAATCTCGGACCTATGGCTACACCTTC	CASSSQPESRTYGYTF
.	TRBV16	.	TRBJ1-3	16	TGTGCCAGCAGCCCAAATACCGTTCGCTCTGGAAACACCATATATTTT	CASSPNTVRSGNTIYF
TRBD2	TRBV7-6	.	TRBJ2-5	17	TGTGCCAGCAGCTCATTACTAGCGGGAGTTGGCCTCCCGGCCCAGTACTTC	CASSSLLAGVGLPAQYF
.	TRBV5-4	.	TRBJ2-5	11	TGTGCCAGCATTGTCGGAGAGACCCAGTACTTC	CASIVGETQYF
.	TRBV7-9	.	TRBJ2-1	13	TGTGCCAGCAGCGATGACGTACACAATGAGCAGTTCTTC	CASSDDVHNEQFF
.	TRBV10-1	.	TRBJ2-1	14	TGCGCCAGCAGTGATACAGATATCTACAATGAGCAGTTCTTC	CASSDTDIYNEQFF
.	TRBV5-6	.	TRBJ2-1	18	TGTGCCAGCAGCTTGGAATTAAAACTTTCGAGCTCCTACAATGAGCAGTTCTTC	CASSLELKLSSSYNEQFF
.	TRBV20-1	.	TRBJ2-1	11	TGCAGTGCTAGAGAACACAATGAGCAGTTCTTC	CSAREHNEQFF
.	TRBV4-3	.	TRBJ2-1	16	TGCGCCAGCAGCCGTGAGGTCGGTCCAGGGCACAATGAGCAGTTCTTC	CASSREVGPGHNEQFF
TRBD2	TRBV19	once	TRBJ2-1	15	TGTGCCAGTAGTATCGGACTAGCGGGAGGGTGGGAGCAGTTCTTC	CASSIGLAGGWEQFF
TRBD1	TRBV11-3	.	TRBJ1-4	14	TGTGCCAGCAGCCCGGACAGGGGTAATGAAAAACTGTTTTTT	CASSPDRGNEKLFF
.	TRBV7-2	once	TRBJ1-5	15	TGTGCCAGCAGCCCACAGGGCCAGACCCAACAGCCCCAGCATTTT	CASSPQGQTQQPQHF
.	TRBV19	.	TRBJ2-5	15	TGTGCCAGTAAGCCCTCCCAGCTGCCCGACGGGACCCAGTACTTC	CASKPSQLPDGTQYF
.	TRBV4-3	.	TRBJ2-1	14	TGCGCCAGCAGCCAAACCGGGACACACGACGTACCGTTCTTC	CASSQTGTHDVPFF
.	TRBV4-1	.	TRBJ1-2	15	TGCGCCAGCAGCCAAGATGGCAGTAACTTATGGGGCTACACCTTC	CASSQDGSNLWGYTF
.	TRBV5-1	.	TRBJ2-7	13	TGCGCCAGCTGGGGGCATTTCTCCTACGAGCAGTACTTC	CASWGHFSYEQYF
.	TRBV6-5	.	TRBJ2-5	14	TGTGCCAGCAGTTTGTACACGAACCAAGAGACCCAGTACTTC	CASSLYTNQETQYF
.	TRBV7-9	.	TRBJ1-2	15	TGTGCCAGCAGCTTAGTGGGGACGGACGCCTATGGCTACACCTTC	CASSLVGTDAYGYTF
.	TRBV5-1	.	TRBJ2-7	15	TGCGCCAGCAGCCACGGAGGGGTCTACTCCTACGAGCAGTACTTC	CASSHGGVYSYEQYF
.	TRBV15	.	TRBJ2-5	15	TGTGCCACCAGCAGAGAATCCGGCAGGGTGGTGACCCAGTACTTC	CATSRESGRVVTQYF
.	TRBV30	.	TRBJ1-5	13	TGTGCCTGGAGTGTCTGGAGCAATCAGCCCCAGCATTTT	CAWSVWSNQPQHF
.	TRBV5-6	.	TRBJ2-7	14	TGTGCCAGCAGCTTTCGGGAACAGACCTACGAGCAGTACTTC	CASSFREQTYEQYF
.	TRBV7-6	.	TRBJ1-3	12	TGTGCCAGCAGCTGGGAGCCCAGCGCCATATATTTT	CASSWEPSAIYF
.	TRBV2	.	TRBJ2-7	10	TGTGCCAGTCGGTTGTACGAGCAGTACTTC	CASRLYEQYF
TRBD2	TRBV5-1	.	TRBJ2-7	15	TGCGCCAGCAGCTTGGCAGGGACTAGCGGGAGCGAGCAGTACTTC	CASSLAGTSGSEQYF